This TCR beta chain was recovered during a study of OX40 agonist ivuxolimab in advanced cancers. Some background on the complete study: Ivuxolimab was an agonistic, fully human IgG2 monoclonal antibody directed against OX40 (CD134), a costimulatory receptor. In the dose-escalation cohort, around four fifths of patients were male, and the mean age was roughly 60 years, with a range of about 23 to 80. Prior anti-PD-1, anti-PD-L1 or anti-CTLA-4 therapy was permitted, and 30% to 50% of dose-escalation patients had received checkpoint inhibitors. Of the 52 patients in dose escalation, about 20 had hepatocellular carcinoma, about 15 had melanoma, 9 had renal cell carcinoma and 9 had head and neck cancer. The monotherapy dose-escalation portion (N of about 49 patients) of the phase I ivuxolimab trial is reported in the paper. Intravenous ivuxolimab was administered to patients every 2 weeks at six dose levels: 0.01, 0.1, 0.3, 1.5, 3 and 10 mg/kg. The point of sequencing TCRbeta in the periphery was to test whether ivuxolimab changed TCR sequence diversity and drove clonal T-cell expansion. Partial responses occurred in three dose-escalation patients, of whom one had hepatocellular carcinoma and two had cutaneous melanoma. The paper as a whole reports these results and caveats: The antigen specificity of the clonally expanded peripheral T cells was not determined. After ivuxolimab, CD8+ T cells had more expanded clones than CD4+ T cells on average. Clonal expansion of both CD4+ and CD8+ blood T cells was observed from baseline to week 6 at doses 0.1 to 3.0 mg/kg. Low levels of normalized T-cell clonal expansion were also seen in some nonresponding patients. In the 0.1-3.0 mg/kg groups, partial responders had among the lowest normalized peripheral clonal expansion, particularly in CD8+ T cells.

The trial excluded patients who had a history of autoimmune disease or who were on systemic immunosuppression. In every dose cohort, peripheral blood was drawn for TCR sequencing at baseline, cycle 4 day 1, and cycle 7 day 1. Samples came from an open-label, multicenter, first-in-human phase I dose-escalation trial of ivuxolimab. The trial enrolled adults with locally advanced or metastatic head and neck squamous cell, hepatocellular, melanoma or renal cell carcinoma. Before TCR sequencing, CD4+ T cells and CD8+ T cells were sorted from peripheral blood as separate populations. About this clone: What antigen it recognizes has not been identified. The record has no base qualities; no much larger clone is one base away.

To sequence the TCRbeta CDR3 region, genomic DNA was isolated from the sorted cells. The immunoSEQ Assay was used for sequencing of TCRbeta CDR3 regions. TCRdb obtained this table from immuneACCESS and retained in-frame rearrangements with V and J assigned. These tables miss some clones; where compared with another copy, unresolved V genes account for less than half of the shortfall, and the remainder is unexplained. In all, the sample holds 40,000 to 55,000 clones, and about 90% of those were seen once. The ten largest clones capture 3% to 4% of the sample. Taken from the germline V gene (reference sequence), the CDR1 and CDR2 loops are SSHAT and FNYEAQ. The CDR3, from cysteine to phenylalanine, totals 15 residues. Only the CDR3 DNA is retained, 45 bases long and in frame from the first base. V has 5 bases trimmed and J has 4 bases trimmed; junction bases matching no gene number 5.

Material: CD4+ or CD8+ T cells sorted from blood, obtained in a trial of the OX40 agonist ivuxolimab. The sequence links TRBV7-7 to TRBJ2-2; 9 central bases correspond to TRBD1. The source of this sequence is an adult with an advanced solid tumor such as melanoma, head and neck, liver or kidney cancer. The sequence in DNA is TGTGCCAGCAGCACAGGGGGCGTAGGCACCGGGGAGCTGTTTTTT. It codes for CASSTGGVGTGELFF.